The T cell receptor (beta chain) under discussion was sequenced for a study of cytomegalovirus exposure and HLA in healthy donors. After removal of 4 bases from V and 2 bases from J, the junction contained 8 bases not matched to a gene. This CDR3 is 16 amino acids long. The germline gives CDR1 SGHRS, CDR2 YFSETQ. PCR employed 60 Vbeta and 13 Jbeta primers. Produced via immunoSEQ multiplex PCR; TCRdb's table is partial and in-frame only. This sample carries roughly 100,000 clones, 60% to 75% of them seen once, and the ten largest clones take 2.5% to 3%. The sequenced material came from PBMCs. The clonotype was recovered from a male donor in good health and CMV-seropositive. V is TRBV5-1 and J is TRBJ2-7; TRBD2 aligns across 11 bases. The CDR3 sequence: CASSRPLAGDPYEQYF. As DNA, the CDR3 is TGCGCCAGCAGCAGACCACTAGCGGGAGATCCCTACGAGCAGTACTTC.